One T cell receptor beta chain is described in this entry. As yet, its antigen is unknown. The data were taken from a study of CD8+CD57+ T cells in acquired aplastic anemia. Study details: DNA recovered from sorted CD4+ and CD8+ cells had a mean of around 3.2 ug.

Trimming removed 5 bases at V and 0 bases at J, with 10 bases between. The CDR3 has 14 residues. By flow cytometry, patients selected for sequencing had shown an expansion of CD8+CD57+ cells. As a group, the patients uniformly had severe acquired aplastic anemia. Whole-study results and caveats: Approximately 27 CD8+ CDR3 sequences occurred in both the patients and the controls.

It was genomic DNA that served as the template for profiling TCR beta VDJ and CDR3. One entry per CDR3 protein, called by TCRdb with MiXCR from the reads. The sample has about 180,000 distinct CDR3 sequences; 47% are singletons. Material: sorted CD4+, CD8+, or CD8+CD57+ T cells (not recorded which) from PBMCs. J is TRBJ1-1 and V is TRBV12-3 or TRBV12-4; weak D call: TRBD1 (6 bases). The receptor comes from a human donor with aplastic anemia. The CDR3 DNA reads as TGTGCCAGCAGTCCCCGGACAGTGAACACTGAAGCTTTCTTT. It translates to CASSPRTVNTEAFF.